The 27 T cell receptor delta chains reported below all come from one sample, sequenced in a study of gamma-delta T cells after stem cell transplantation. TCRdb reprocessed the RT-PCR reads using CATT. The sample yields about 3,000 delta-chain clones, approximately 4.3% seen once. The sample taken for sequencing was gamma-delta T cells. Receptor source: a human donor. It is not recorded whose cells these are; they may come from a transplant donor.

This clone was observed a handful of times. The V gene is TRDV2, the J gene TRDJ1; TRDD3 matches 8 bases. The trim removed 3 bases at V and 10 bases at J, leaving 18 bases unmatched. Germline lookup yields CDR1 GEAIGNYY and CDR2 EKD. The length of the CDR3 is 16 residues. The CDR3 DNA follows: TGTGCCTGTGACGCCGTTGCTCGGGGATACTCACGAGGACTCATCTTT. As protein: CACDAVARGYSRGLIF.

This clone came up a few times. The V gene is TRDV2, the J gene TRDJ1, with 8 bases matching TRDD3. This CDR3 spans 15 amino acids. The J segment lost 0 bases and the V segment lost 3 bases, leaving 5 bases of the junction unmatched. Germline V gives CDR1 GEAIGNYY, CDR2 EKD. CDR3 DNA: TGTGCCTGTGACGATCTGGGGGAAAACACCGATAAACTCATCTTT. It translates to CACDDLGENTDKLIF.

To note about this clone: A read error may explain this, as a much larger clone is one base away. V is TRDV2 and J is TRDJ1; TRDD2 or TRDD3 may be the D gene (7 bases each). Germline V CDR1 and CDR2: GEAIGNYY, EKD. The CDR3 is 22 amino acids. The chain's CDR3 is CAGDTAGNFLSSLGGPTDKLIF. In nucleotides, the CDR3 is TGTGCCGGTGACACGGCAGGCAACTTCCTATCTTCTCTGGGGGGCCCCACCGATAAACTCATCTTT.

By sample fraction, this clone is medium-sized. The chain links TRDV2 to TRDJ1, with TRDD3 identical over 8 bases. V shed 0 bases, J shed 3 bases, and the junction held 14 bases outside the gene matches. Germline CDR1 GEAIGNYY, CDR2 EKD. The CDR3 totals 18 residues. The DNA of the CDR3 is TGTGCCTGTGACACCTTACGTACTGGGGGCCCACACCCCGATAAACTCATCTTT. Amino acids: CACDTLRTGGPHPDKLIF.

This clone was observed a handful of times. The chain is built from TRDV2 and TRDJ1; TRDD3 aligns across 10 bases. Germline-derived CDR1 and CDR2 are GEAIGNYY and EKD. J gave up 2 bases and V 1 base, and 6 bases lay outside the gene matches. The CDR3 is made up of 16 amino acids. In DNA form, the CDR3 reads TGTGCCTGTGACACGGTCCTACTGGGGGATACCGATAAACTCATCTTT. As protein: CACDTVLLGDTDKLIF.

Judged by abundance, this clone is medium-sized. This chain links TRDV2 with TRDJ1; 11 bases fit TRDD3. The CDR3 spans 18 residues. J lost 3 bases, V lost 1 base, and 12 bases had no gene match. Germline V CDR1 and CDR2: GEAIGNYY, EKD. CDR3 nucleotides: TGTGCCTGTGACACTCTCGGTGGGGGATACGCTGGGTCCGATAAACTCATCTTT. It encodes CACDTLGGGYAGSDKLIF.

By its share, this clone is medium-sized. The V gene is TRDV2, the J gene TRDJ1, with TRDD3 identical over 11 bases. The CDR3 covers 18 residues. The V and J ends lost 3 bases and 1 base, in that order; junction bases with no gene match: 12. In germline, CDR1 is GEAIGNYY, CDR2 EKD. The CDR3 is CACDSLAGGYRPTDKLIF. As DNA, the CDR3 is TGTGCCTGTGACTCGCTGGCTGGGGGATACAGACCCACCGATAAACTCATCTTT.

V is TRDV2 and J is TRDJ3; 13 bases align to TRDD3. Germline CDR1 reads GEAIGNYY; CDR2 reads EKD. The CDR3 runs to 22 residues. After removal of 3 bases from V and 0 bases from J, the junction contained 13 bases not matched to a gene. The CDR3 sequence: CACDAGLLGDTRNSWDTRQMFF. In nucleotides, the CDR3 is TGTGCCTGTGACGCCGGCCTACTGGGGGATACGCGAAACTCCTGGGACACCCGACAGATGTTTTTC.

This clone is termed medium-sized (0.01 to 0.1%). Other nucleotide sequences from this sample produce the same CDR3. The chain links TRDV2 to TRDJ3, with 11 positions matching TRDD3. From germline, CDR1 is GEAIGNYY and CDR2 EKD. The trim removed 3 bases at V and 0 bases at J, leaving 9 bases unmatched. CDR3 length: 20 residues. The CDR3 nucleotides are TGTGCCTGTGACCCCACTGGGGGATATAGAAACTCCTGGGACACCCGACAGATGTTTTTC. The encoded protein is CACDPTGGYRNSWDTRQMFF.

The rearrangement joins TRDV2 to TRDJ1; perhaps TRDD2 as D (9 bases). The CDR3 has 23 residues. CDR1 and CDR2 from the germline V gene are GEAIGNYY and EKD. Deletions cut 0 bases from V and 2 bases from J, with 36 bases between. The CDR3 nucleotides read TGTGCCTGTGACACCGTTGTGGGTCCCTTCCTACAAGGGGATACCCGGTGGACCGATAAACTCATCTTT. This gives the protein CACDTVVGPFLQGDTRWTDKLIF.

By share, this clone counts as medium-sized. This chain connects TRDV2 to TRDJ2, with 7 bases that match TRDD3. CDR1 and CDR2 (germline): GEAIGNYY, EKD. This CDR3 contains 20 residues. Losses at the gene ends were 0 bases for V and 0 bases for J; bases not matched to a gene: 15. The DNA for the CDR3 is TGTGCCTGTGACACCGTAGGAGCGGGGGATCCCGTTGCTTTGACAGCACAACTCTTCTTT. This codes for CACDTVGAGDPVALTAQLFF.

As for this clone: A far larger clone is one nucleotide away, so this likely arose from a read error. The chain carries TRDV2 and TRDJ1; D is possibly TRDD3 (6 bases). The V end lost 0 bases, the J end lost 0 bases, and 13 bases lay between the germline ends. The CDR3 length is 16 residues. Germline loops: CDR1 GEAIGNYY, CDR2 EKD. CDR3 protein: CACDTAGVPDTDKLIF. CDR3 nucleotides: TGTGCCTGTGACACCGCTGGGGTCCCAGACACCGATAAACTCATCTTT.

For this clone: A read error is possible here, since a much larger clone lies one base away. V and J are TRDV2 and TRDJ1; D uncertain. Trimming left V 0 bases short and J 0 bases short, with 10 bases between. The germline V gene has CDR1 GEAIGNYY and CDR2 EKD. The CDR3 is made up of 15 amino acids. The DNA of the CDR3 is TGTGCCTGTGACACCGTAGGGGCGTACACCGATAAACTCATCTTT. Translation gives CACDTVGAYTDKLIF.

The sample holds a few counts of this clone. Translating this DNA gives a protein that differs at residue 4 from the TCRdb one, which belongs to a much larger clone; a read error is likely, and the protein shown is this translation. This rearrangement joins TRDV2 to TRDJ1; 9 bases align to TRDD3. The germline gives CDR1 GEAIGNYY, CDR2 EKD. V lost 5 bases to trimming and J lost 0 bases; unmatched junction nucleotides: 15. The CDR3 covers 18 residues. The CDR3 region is CACVNILGDPKYTDKLIF. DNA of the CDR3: TGTGCCTGTGTCAATATACTGGGGGACCCGAAGTACACCGATAAACTCATCTTT.

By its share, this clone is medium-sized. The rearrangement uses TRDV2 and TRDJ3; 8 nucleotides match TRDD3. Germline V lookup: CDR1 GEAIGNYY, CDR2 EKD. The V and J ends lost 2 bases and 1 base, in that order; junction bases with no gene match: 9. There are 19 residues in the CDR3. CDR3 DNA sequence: TGTGCCTGTGACAATACTGGGGGTCCTCATTCCTGGGACACCCGACAGATGTTTTTC. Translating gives CACDNTGGPHSWDTRQMFF.

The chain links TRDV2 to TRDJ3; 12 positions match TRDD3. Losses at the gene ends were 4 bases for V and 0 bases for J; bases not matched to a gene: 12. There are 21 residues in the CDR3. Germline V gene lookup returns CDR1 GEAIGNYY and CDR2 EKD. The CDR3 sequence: CACEEAGGYGRSSWDTRQMFF. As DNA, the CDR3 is TGTGCCTGTGAGGAAGCTGGGGGATACGGCAGGAGCTCCTGGGACACCCGACAGATGTTTTTC.

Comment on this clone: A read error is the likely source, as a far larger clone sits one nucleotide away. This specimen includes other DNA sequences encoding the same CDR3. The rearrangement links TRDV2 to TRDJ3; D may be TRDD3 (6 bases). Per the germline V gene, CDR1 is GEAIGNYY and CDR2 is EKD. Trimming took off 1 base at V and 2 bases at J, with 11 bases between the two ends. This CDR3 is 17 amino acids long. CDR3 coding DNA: TGTGCCTGTGACACGTTGCTGGGGCCCTGGGACACCCGACAGATGTTTTTC. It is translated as CACDTLLGPWDTRQMFF.

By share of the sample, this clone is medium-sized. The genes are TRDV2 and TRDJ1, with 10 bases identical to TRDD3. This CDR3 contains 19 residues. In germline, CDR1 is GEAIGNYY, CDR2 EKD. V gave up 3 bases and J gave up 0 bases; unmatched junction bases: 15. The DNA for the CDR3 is TGTGCCTGTGACGCCGTACTGGGGGATTATTCAAAGTACACCGATAAACTCATCTTT. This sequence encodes CACDAVLGDYSKYTDKLIF.

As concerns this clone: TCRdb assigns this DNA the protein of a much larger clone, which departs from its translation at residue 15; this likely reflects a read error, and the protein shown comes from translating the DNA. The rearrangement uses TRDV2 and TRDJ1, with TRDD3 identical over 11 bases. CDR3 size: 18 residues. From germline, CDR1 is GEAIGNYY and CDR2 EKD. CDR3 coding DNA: TGTGCCTGTGACACCCTTGTTGGGGGATACGCGTACACCGATAGACTCATCTTT. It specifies CACDTLVGGYAYTDRLIF.

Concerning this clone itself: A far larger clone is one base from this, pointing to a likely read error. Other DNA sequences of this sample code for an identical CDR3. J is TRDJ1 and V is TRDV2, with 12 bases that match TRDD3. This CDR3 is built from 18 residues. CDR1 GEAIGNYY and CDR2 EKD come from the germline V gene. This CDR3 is CACDPVQGLSGGYAELIF. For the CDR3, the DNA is TGCGCCTGTGACCCCGTCCAGGGCCTTTCTGGGGGATACGCCGAACTCATCTTT.

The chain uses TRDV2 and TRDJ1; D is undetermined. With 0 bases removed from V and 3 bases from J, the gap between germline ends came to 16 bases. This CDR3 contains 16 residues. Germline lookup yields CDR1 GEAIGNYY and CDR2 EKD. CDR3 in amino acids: CACDTLTRIAADKLIF. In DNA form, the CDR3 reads TGTGCCTGTGACACCTTAACCCGTATAGCGGCCGATAAACTCATCTTT.

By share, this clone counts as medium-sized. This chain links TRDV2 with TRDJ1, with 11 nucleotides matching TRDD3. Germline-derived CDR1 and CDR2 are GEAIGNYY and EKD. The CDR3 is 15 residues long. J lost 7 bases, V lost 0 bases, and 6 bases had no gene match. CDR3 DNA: TGTGCCTGTGACACCATTGGGGGATACGGGCCTAAACTCATCTTT. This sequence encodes CACDTIGGYGPKLIF.

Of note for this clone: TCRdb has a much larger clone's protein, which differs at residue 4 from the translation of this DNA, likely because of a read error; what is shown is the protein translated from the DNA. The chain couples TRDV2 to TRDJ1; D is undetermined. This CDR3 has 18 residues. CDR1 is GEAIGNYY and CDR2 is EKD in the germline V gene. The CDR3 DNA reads TGTGCCTGTAACACCGTGGAGGTCCCGCGGGCCTACACCGATAAACTCATCTTT. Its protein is CACNTVEVPRAYTDKLIF.

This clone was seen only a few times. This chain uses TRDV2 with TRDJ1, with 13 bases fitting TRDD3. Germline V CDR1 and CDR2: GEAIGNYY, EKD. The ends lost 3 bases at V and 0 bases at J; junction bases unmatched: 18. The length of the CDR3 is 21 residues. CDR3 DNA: TGTGCCTGTGACGCAGTATCTTTTACTGGGGGATACGACGGGTACACCGATAAACTCATCTTT. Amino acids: CACDAVSFTGGYDGYTDKLIF.

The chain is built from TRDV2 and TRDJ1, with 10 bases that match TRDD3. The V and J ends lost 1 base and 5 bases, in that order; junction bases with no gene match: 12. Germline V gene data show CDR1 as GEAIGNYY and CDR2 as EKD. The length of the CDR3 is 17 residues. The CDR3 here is CACDTLTGGFDLDKLIF. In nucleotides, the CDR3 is TGTGCCTGTGACACTCTTACTGGGGGATTTGACTTGGATAAACTCATCTTT.

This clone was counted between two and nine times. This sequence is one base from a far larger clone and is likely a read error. The CDR3 spells CACGTIIPGAGSMTAQLFF. Here the CDR3 DNA reads TGTGCCTGTGGCACAATCATTCCTGGAGCCGGCAGCATGACAGCACAACTCTTCTTT. The gene calls are TRDV2 and TRDJ2; D is perhaps TRDD2 (5 bases). CDR1 is GEAIGNYY, CDR2 EKD, per germline. With 5 bases removed from V and 3 bases from J, the gap between germline ends came to 27 bases. The CDR3 totals 19 residues.

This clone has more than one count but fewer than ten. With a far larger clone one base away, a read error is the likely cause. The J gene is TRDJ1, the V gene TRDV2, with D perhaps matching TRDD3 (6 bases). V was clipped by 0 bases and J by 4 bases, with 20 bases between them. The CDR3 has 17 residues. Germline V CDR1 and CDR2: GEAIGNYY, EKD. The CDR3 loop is CACDTLSTGRYNDKLIF. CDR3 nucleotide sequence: TGTGCCTGTGACACCTTGAGTACTGGGCGATACAACGATAAACTCATCTTT.